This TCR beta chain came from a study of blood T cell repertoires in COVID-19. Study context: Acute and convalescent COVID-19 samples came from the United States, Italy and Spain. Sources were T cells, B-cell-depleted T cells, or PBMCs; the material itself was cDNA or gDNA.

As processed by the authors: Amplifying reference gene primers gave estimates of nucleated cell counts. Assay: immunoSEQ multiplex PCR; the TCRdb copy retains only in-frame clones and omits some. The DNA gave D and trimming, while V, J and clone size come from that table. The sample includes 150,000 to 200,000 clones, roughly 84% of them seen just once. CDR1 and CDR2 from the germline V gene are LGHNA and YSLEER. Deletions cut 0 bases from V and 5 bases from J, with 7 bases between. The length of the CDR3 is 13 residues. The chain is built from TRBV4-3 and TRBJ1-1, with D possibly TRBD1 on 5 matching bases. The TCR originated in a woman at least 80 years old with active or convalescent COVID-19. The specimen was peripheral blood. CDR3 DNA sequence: TGCGCCAGCAGCCAAGAGGGGGGAACTGAAGCTTTCTTT. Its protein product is CASSQEGGTEAFF.